Described below is a single T cell receptor beta chain sequence and its context. The data stem from a study of blood T cell repertoires in COVID-19. Study information: T cells, B-cell-depleted T cells, or PBMCs supplied cDNA or gDNA.

In the original processing: Cell counts per sample came from amplifying reference gene primers. Assay used: immunoSEQ multiplex PCR; TCRdb lists only in-frame clones, some missing. D and trimming were read from the DNA, whereas the V and J calls and clone size are those reported in that table. In the table there are over 200,000 clones, approximately 90% of which are singletons. The CDR3 length is 13 residues. V lost 6 bases to trimming and J lost 4 bases, with 13 bases between them. Per the germline V gene, CDR1 is MNHEY and CDR2 is SMNVEV (reference sequence). The clonotype originates from a man under 40 who had recovered from COVID-19. This chain connects TRBV27 to TRBJ2-7; TRBD1 is a possible D gene (6 bases). The source material was PBMCs or T cells enriched from blood (not recorded which). DNA of the CDR3: TGTGCCAGCAGGAAGGGGGTTCCGTACGAGCAGTACTTC. This translates into CASRKGVPYEQYF.